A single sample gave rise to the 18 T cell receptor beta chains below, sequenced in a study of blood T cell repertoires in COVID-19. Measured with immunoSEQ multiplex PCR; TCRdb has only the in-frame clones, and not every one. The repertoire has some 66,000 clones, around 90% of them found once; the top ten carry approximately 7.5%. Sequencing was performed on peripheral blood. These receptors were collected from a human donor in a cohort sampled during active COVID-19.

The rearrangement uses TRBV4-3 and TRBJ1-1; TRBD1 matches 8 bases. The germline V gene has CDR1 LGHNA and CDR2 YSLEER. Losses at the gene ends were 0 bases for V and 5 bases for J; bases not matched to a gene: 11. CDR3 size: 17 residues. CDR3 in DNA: TGCGCCAGCAGCCAAGATTCAGGGGGCGCAGGAAGGACTGAAGCTTTCTTT. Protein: CASSQDSGGAGRTEAFF.

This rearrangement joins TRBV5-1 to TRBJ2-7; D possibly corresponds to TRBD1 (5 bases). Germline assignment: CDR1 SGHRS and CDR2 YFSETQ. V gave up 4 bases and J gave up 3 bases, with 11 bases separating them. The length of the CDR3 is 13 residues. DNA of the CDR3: TGCGCCAGCAGCGTAACAGGCTTCTACGAGCAGTACTTC. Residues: CASSVTGFYEQYF.

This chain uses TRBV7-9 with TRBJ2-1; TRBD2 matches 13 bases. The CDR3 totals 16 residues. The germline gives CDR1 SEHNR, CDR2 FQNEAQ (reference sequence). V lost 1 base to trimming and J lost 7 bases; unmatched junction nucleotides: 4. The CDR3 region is CASSLGTSGSLNEQFF. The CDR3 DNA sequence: TGTGCCAGCAGCTTAGGGACTAGCGGGAGCTTGAATGAGCAGTTCTTC.

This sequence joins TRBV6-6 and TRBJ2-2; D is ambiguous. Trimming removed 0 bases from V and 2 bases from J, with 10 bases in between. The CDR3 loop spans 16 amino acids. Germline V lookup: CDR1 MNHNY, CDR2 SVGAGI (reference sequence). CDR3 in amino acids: CASSYSLQVNTGELFF. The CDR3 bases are TGTGCCAGCAGTTACTCTCTCCAGGTTAACACCGGGGAGCTGTTTTTT.

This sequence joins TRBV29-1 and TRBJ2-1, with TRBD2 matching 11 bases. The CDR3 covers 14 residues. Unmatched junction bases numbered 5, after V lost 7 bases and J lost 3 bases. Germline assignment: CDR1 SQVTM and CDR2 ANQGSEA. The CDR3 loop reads CSAATSGSYNEQFF. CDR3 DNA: TGCAGCGCCGCTACTAGCGGGAGCTACAATGAGCAGTTCTTC.

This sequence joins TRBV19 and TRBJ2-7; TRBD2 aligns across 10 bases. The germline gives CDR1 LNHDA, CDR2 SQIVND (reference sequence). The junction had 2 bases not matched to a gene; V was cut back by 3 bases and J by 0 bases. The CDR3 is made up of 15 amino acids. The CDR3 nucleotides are TGTGCCAGTAGTATGGTAGCGGGAGGCTCCTACGAGCAGTACTTC. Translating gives CASSMVAGGSYEQYF.

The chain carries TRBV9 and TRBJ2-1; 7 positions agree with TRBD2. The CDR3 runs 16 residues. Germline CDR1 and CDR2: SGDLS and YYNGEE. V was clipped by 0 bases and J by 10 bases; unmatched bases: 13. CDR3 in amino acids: CASSVGGRASEDEQFF. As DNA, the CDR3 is TGTGCCAGCAGCGTAGGAGGGAGGGCCTCGGAAGACGAGCAGTTCTTC.

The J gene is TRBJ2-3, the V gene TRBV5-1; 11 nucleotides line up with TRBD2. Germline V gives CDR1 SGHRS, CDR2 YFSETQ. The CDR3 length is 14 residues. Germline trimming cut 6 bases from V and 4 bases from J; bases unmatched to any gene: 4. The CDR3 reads CASNSGGAADTQYF. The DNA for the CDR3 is TGCGCCAGCAATAGCGGGGGGGCCGCAGATACGCAGTATTTT.

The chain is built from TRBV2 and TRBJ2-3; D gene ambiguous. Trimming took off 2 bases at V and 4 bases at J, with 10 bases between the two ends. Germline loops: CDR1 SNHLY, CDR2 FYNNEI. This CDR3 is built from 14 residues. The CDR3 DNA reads TGTGCCAGCAGTGAATGGTCTAGAGCAGATACGCAGTATTTT. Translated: CASSEWSRADTQYF.

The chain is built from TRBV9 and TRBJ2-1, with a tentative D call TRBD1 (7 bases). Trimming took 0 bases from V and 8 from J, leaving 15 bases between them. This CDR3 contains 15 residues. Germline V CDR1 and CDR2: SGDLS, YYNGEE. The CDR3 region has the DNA TGTGCCAGCAGCGTAGTCTCAGGGGGGTTCGATGAGCAGTTCTTC. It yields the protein CASSVVSGGFDEQFF.

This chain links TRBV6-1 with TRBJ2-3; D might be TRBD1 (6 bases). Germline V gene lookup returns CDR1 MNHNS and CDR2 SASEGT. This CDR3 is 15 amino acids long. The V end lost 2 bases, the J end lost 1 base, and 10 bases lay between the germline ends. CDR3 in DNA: TGTGCCAGCAGTGAACCGACAGGAGGCACAGATACGCAGTATTTT. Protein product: CASSEPTGGTDTQYF.

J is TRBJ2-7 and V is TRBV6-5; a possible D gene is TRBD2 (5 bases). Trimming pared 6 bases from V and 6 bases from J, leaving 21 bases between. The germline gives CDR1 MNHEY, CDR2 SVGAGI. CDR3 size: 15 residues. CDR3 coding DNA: TGTGCCAGCAGGTCCCCCGGGGAAGCGTCAGGCGAGCAGTACTTC. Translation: CASRSPGEASGEQYF.

CDR3 region: CASSEDLPGTISYEQYF. The CDR3 DNA sequence: TGTGCCAGCAGTGAAGACTTGCCCGGGACTATCTCCTACGAGCAGTACTTC. The rearrangement uses TRBV27 and TRBJ2-7; 7 positions agree with TRBD2. V lost 5 bases and J lost 0; bases outside the gene matches: 13. Germline V CDR1 and CDR2: MNHEY, SMNVEV (reference sequence). CDR3 length equals 17 residues.

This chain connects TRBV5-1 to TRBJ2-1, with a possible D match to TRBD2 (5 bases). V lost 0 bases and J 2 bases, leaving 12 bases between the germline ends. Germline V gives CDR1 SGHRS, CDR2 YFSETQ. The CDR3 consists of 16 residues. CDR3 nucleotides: TGCGCCAGCAGCTTGGCGGGAACCCCTCCCTACAATGAGCAGTTCTTC. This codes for CASSLAGTPPYNEQFF. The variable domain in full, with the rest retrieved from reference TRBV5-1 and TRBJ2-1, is KAGVTQTPRYLIKTRGQQVTLSCSPISGHRSVSWYQQTPGQGLQFLFEYFSETQRNKGNFPGRFSGRQFSNSRSEMNVSTLELGDSALYLCASSLAGTPPYNEQFFGPGTRLTVL.

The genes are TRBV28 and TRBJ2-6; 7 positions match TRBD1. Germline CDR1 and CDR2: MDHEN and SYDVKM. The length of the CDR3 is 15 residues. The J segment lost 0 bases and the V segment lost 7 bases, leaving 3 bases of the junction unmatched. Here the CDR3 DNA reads TGTGCCAGCAAGGGGGCGGCCTCTGGGGCCAACGTCCTGACTTTC. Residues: CASKGAASGANVLTF.

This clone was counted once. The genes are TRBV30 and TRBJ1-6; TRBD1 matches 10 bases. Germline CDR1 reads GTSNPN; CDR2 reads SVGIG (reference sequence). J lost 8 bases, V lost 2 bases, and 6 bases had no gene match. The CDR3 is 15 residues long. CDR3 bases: TGTGCCTGGAGTTTCCAAGGGACAGGGGATTCACCCCTCCACTTT. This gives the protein CAWSFQGTGDSPLHF.

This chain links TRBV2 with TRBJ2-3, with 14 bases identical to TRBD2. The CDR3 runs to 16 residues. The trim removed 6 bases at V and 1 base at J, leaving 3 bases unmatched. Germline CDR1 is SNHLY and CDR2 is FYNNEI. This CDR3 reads CASRGTSGSRTDTQYF. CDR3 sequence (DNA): TGTGCCAGCAGGGGGACTAGCGGGAGTCGCACAGATACGCAGTATTTT.

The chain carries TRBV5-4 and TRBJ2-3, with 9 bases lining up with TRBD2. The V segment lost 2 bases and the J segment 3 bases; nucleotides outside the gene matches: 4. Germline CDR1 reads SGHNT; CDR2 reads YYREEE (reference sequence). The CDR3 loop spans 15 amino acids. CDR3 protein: CASSFGGGGTDTQYF. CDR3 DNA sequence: TGTGCCAGCAGCTTCGGCGGGGGGGGAACAGATACGCAGTATTTT.